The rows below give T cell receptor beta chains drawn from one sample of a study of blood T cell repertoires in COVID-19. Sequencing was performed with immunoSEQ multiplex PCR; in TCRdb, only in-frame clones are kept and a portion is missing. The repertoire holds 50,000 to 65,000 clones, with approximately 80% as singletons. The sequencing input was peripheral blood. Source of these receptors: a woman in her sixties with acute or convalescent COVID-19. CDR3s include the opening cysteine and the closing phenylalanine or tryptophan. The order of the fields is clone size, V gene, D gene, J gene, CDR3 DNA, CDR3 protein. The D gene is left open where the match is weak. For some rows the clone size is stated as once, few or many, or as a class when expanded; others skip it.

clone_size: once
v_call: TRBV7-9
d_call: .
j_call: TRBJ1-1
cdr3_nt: TGTGCCAGCAGCTTAGACGGAGGGGCAGGAGTAAGAAACACTGAAGCTTTCTTT
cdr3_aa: CASSLDGGAGVRNTEAFF

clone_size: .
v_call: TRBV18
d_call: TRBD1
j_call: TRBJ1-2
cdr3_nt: TGTGCCAGCTCACCTGTTCCGGGACAGAACTATGGCTACACCTTC
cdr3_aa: CASSPVPGQNYGYTF

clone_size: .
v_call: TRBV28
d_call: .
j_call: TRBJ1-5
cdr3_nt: TGTGCCAGCAGTTTGAGCCCTCCCCAGCCCCAGCATTTT
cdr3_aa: CASSLSPPQPQHF

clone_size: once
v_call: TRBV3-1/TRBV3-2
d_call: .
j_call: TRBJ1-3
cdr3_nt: TGTGCCAGCAGCCAAGTCTGGGGGGGCCGAAGCTCTGGAAACACCATATATTTT
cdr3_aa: CASSQVWGGRSSGNTIYF

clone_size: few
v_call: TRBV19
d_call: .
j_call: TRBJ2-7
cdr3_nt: TGTGCCAGTAGTATCGAGGACACCTTCTCCTACGAGCAGTACTTC
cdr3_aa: CASSIEDTFSYEQYF

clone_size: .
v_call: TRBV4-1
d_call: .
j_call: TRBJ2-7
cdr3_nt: TGCGCCAGCAGCCAAGAAAGAAAGGGGGGGGGCCACGAGCAGTACTTC
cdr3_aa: CASSQERKGGGHEQYF

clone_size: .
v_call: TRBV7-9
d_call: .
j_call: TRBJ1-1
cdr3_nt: TGTGCCAGCAGTGGAAACCAGGGATCCACTGAAGCTTTCTTT
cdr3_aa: CASSGNQGSTEAFF

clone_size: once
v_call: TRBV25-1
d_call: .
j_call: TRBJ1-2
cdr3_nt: TGTGCCAGCAGTGGGACAGCAAGGTATGGCTACACCTTC
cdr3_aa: CASSGTARYGYTF

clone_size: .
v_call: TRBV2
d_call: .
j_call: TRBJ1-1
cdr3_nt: TGTGCCAGCAGTAGGGGCACTGAAGCTTTCTTT
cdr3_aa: CASSRGTEAFF

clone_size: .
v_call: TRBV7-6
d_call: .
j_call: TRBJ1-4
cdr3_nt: TGTGCCAGCAAACAGCCCAATGAAAAACTGTTTTTT
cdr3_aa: CASKQPNEKLFF

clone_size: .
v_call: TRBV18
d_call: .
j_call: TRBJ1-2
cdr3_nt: TGTGCCAGCTCAAAAACAGGCACCCTTGGATATGGCTACACCTTC
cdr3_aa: CASSKTGTLGYGYTF

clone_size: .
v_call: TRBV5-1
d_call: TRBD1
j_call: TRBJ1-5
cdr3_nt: TGCGCCAGCAGCAGGACAGGGGGCGTCGATCAGCCCCAGCATTTT
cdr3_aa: CASSRTGGVDQPQHF

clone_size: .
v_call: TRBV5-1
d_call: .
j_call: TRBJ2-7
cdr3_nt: TGCGCCAGCAGCTTGGCCGTTCAGGACACCTACGAGCAGTACTTC
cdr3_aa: CASSLAVQDTYEQYF

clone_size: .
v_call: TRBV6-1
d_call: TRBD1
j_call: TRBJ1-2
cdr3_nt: TGTGCCAGCAGTGGGGTGTACCCGGGACAGTCATTAGCTAACTATGGCTACACCTTC
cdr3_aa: CASSGVYPGQSLANYGYTF

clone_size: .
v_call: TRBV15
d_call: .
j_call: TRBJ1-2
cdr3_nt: TGTGCCACCTCCCAGGGTTCTAACTATGGCTACACCTTC
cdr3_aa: CATSQGSNYGYTF

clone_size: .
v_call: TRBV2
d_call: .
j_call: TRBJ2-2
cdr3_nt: TGTGCCAGCAGCGCAGGGGTCGGGGAGCTGTTTTTT
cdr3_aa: CASSAGVGELFF

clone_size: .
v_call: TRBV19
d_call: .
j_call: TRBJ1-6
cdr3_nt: TGTGCCAGTAGTATAGCCAGGGGTAATTCACCCCTCCACTTT
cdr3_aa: CASSIARGNSPLHF

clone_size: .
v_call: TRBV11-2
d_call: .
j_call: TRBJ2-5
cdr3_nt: TGTGCCAGCAGCTTAGTCCTGGAGACCCAGTACTTC
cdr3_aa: CASSLVLETQYF

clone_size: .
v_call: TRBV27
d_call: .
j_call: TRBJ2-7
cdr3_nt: TGTGCCAGCAGTTTAGAGGGTTGGGGGCCAGGCAGGCAGTACTTC
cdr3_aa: CASSLEGWGPGRQYF

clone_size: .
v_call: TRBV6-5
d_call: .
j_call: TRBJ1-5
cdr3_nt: TGTGCCAGCAGTAGGGGGGGACCTTCCGAACAGCCCCAGCATTTT
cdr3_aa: CASSRGGPSEQPQHF

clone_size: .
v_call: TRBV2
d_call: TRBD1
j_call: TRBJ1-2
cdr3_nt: TGTGCCAGCAGTGTTGGCGGGACAGCGTCCTATGGCTACACCTTC
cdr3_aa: CASSVGGTASYGYTF

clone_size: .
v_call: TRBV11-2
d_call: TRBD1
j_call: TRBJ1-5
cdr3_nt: TGTGCCAGCAGCTTACACAGGGGGGGCCAGCCCCAGCATTTT
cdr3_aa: CASSLHRGGQPQHF

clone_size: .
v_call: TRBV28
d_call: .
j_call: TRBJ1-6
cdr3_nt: TGTGCCAGCAGGGGTCGCCAGGGGATCTCCTATAATTCACCCCTCCACTTT
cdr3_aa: CASRGRQGISYNSPLHF

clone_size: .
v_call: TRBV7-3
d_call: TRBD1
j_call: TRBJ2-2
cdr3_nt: TGTGCCAGCAGCGACAGGGGGCTAAGTGGGACCGGGGAGCTGTTTTTT
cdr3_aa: CASSDRGLSGTGELFF

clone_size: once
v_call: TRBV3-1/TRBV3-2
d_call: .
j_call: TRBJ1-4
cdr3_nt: TGTGCCAGCAGCCTGACCGGGGGTGAAAAACTGTTTTTT
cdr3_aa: CASSLTGGEKLFF

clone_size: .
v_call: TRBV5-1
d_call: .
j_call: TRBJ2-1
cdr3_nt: TGCGCCAGCAGCTTGCGGGCGGGAAACGATGAGCAGTTCTTC
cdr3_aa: CASSLRAGNDEQFF

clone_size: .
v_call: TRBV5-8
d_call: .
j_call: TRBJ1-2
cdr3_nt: TGTGCCAGCAGCTTGCGGGGTTCCTATGGCTACACCTTC
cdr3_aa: CASSLRGSYGYTF

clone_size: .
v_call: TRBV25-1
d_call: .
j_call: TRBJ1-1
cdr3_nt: TGTGCCAGCAGTGAATACGGGGGATGGGCTGAAGCTTTCTTT
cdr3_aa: CASSEYGGWAEAFF

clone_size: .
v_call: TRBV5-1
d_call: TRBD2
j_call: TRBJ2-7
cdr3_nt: TGCGCCAGCAGCCATGGACTAGCGGGGGAAAACGAGCAGTACTTC
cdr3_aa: CASSHGLAGENEQYF

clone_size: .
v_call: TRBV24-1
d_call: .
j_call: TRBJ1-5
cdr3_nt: TGTGCCACCGGTGACCAGGGCAATCAGCCCCAGCATTTT
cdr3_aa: CATGDQGNQPQHF

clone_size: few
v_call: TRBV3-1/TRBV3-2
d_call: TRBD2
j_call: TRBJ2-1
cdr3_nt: TGTGCCAGCAGCCAAGGAGCGGGAGGCCACAATGAGCAGTTCTTC
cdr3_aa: CASSQGAGGHNEQFF

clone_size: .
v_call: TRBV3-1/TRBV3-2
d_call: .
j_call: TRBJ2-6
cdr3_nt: TGTGCCAGCAGTACTGGGGCCAACGTCCTGACTTTC
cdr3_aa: CASSTGANVLTF

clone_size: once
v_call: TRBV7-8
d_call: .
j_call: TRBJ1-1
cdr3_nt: TGTGCCAGCGAGCATGGTAGGGGCACTGAAGCTTTCTTT
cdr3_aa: CASEHGRGTEAFF

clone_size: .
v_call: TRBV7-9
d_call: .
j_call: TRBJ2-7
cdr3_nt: TGTGCCAGCAGCCTTCCGGGGGACTACGAGCAGTACTTC
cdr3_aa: CASSLPGDYEQYF

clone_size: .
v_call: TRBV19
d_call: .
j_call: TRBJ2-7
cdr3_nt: TGTGCCAGTAGCAATGGCGGGACCGCTCCCTACGAGCAGTACTTC
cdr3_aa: CASSNGGTAPYEQYF

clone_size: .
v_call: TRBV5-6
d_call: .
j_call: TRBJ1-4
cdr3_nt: TGTGCCAGCAGCTCCTTAGATGAAAAACTGTTTTTT
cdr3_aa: CASSSLDEKLFF

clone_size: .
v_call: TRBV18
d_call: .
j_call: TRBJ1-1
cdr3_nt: TGTGCCAGCTCACCGTTCGAGAGGGACACTGAAGCTTTCTTT
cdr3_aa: CASSPFERDTEAFF

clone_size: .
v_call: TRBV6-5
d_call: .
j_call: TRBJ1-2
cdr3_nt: TGTGCCAGCAGCACCATGACGAGCGGCTATGGCTACACCTTC
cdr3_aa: CASSTMTSGYGYTF

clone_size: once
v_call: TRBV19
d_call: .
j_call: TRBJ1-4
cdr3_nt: TGTGCCAGTAGTGGACGGACTGTAACTAATGAAAAACTGTTTTTT
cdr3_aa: CASSGRTVTNEKLFF

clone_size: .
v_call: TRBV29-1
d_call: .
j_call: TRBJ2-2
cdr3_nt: TGCAGCGTTTTCGGAGTTAACACCGGGGAGCTGTTTTTT
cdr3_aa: CSVFGVNTGELFF